This T cell receptor (beta chain) was captured in a study of OX40 agonist ivuxolimab in advanced cancers. Background on the study: Patients in dose escalation had liver, melanoma, kidney or head and neck cancers.

Turning to this clone: Its specificity is unknown.

The repertoire was sequenced with immunoSEQ multiplex PCR; TCRdb's copy has only in-frame clones and lacks some. Here the sample spans over 45,000 clones, 75% to 85% being singletons. Study results and limitations: Low levels of normalized T-cell clonal expansion also appeared in some nonresponders. Not determined was the antigen specificity of the expanded peripheral T cells. CD4+ and CD8+ blood T cells expanded clonally by week 6 at 0.1 to 3.0 mg/kg.

This sequence originates from an adult with an advanced solid tumor such as melanoma, head and neck, liver or kidney cancer. The sequencing used CD4+ or CD8+ T cells sorted from blood, collected in a trial of the OX40 agonist ivuxolimab.

In DNA, the CDR3 is TGTGCCAGCAGTTCCAGGGGGCTAAACTATAATTCACCCCTCCACTTT. This translates into CASSSRGLNYNSPLHF. The chain uses TRBV2 and TRBJ1-6; TRBD1 agrees at 8 bases. CDR1 is SNHLY, CDR2 FYNNEI, per germline. The CDR3 has 16 residues. V shed 5 bases and J 3 bases; nucleotides not matched to a gene: 6. The full variable domain, completed using reference TRBV2 and TRBJ1-6, is EPEVTQTPSHQVTQMGQEVILRCVPISNHLYFYWYRQILGQKVEFLVSFYNNEISEKSEIFDDQFSVERPDGSNFTLKIRSTKLEDSAMYFCASSSRGLNYNSPLHFGNGTRLTVT.